This T cell receptor (beta chain) was sequenced during a study of CDR3 diversity in severe acne. TCRdb reprocessed the PCR reads with MiXCR, giving one entry per CDR3 protein. The data contain about 90,000 distinct CDR3 sequences, about half of them seen just once; the ten biggest clones take up around a tenth. This clonotype was recorded at least ten times. This TCR came from a male donor with severe acne vulgaris. Sequenced sample: blood.

CDR3 DNA sequence: TGCAGTGCCAAGACTAGCGGGGGCTACGAGCAGTACTTC. This sequence encodes CSAKTSGGYEQYF. The V and J genes are TRBV20-1 and TRBJ2-7; 12 nucleotides align to TRBD2. V shed 6 bases, J shed 3 bases, and the junction held 3 bases outside the gene matches. This CDR3 comprises 13 residues. Per germline, CDR1 DFQATT and CDR2 SNEGSKA (reference sequence).